This T cell receptor (beta chain) was identified in a study of blood T cell repertoires in COVID-19. Study-level information: Collection of acute and convalescent COVID-19 samples took place in the United States, Italy and Spain. T cells, B-cell-depleted T cells, or PBMCs provided the cDNA or gDNA that served as material.

Repertoires were generated with immunoSEQ multiplex PCR, while TCRdb's copy carries only in-frame clones and drops some. The profile shows under 200,000 clones, around 89% of them singletons. Germline V gives CDR1 MDHEN, CDR2 SYDVKM. This CDR3 is built from 13 residues. Trimming shortened V by 10 bases and J by 0 bases, and 10 bases separated the two germline ends. The receptor's source is a man aged 35 to 55 with active or convalescent COVID-19. This chain connects TRBV28 to TRBJ1-5, with TRBD1 as a possible D gene (5 bases). The sequencing sample was made of peripheral blood. The CDR3 region is CATRTSSNQPQHF. CDR3 coding DNA: TGTGCCACCCGGACAAGTAGCAATCAGCCCCAGCATTTT.